The 29 T cell receptor beta chains given below trace back to one sample, sequenced in a study of blood T cell repertoires in COVID-19. Repertoires were generated with immunoSEQ multiplex PCR, while TCRdb's copy carries only in-frame clones and drops some. The sample gives tens of thousands of clones, 60% to 85% of which show up once; about half is in the top ten. Sequencing was performed on peripheral blood. The receptors were gathered from a human donor in a cohort sampled during active COVID-19.

V usage is TRBV5-5 and J usage is TRBJ2-7; D is perhaps TRBD2 (5 bases). The CDR3 totals 14 residues. The germline gives CDR1 SGHKS, CDR2 YYEKEE (reference sequence). V was pared by 6 bases and J by 2 bases, with 15 bases between. CDR3: CASTPGTQPYEQYF. The CDR3 DNA sequence: TGTGCCAGCACCCCGGGAACTCAACCCTACGAGCAGTACTTC.

For the CDR3, the DNA is TGTGCCATCAGCCCCTCACCAGGGTACGAGCAGTACTTC. Amino acid sequence: CAISPSPGYEQYF. The V call is TRBV10-3, the J call TRBJ2-7, with D tentatively TRBD1 (5 bases). Germline loops: CDR1 ENHRY, CDR2 SYGVKD. V lost 6 bases, J lost 4 bases, and 13 bases lay in between. CDR3 length: 13 residues.

The rearrangement links TRBV7-9 to TRBJ2-7, with D possibly being TRBD2 (7 bases). CDR1 is SEHNR and CDR2 is FQNEAQ in the germline V gene (reference sequence). The ends were cut back, 7 bases at V and 1 base at J, with 17 bases in the middle. CDR3 size: 15 residues. For the CDR3, the DNA is TGTGCCAGCACTAAAGGGGGGGGGCAGTCCTACGAGCAGTACTTC. It is translated as CASTKGGGQSYEQYF.

This chain uses TRBV5-5 with TRBJ1-6; D possibly corresponds to TRBD1 (6 bases). The CDR3 has 15 amino acids. V shed 4 bases and J shed 9 bases, with 17 bases lying between them. Germline values: CDR1 SGHKS, CDR2 YYEKEE (reference sequence). The CDR3 protein is CASSPEAGVASPLHF. The DNA for the CDR3 is TGTGCCAGCAGCCCCGAGGCAGGGGTGGCTTCACCCCTCCACTTT.

The chain has TRBV4-3 and TRBJ2-1; a possible D gene is TRBD1 (6 bases). The length of the CDR3 is 15 residues. Germline values: CDR1 LGHNA, CDR2 YSLEER. V dropped 1 base and J dropped 5 bases, with 12 bases sitting between them. CDR3: CASSQALGANNEQFF. The CDR3 nucleotides read TGCGCCAGCAGCCAAGCTCTGGGGGCCAACAATGAGCAGTTCTTC.

V is TRBV5-1 and J is TRBJ1-1; weak D call: TRBD1 (6 bases). The CDR3 is made up of 13 amino acids. V was pared by 3 bases and J by 6 bases, with 12 bases between. The germline CDR1 and CDR2 sequences are SGHRS and YFSETQ. Written as DNA, the CDR3 is TGCGCCAGCAGCTCGATACAGGGATCTGAAGCTTTCTTT. It encodes CASSSIQGSEAFF.

J is TRBJ1-5 and V is TRBV5-6, with a weak D call TRBD1 (6 bases). With 1 base removed from V and 2 bases from J, the gap between germline ends came to 16 bases. In germline, CDR1 is SGHDT, CDR2 YYEEEE. This CDR3 is built from 17 residues. In DNA form, the CDR3 reads TGTGCCAGCAGCTTGTGGCTGGGGGCAGTTGGCAATCAGCCCCAGCATTTT. Translating gives CASSLWLGAVGNQPQHF. Full variable domain (rest looked up from reference TRBV5-6 and TRBJ1-5): DAGVTQSPTHLIKTRGQQVTLRCSPKSGHDTVSWYQQALGQGPQFIFQYYEEEERQRGNFPDRFSGHQFPNYSSELNVNALLLGDSALYLCASSLWLGAVGNQPQHFGDGTRLSIL.

This clone was found once. This chain uses TRBV4-3 with TRBJ2-3, with a possible D match to TRBD2 (6 bases). This CDR3 has 16 amino acids. V was clipped by 0 bases and J by 2 bases, with 12 bases between them. Germline V gene data show CDR1 as LGHNA and CDR2 as YSLEER. The DNA for the CDR3 is TGCGCCAGCAGCCAAGAACCCGGGAGTGACACAGATACGCAGTATTTT. Translating gives CASSQEPGSDTDTQYF.

Here the CDR3 reads CASSGGSGRHTDTQYF. CDR3 sequence (DNA): TGTGCCAGCAGTGGTGGTAGCGGGAGGCACACAGATACGCAGTATTTT. The chain has TRBV2 and TRBJ2-3, with 10 bases aligning to TRBD2. The CDR3 consists of 16 residues. Germline V gene sequence: CDR1 SNHLY, CDR2 FYNNEI. With V trimmed by 4 bases and J by 2 bases, 6 bases remained unmatched.

This clone was observed a handful of times. The chain employs TRBV4-2 and TRBJ1-1; 7 positions match TRBD1. Trimming cost V 2 bases and J 4 bases; bases outside gene matches: 4. This CDR3 is built from 14 residues. Germline V gene lookup returns CDR1 LGHNA and CDR2 YNFKEQ. The CDR3 DNA is TGTGCCAGCAGCCAATATGACAGGGTCACTGAAGCTTTCTTT. It codes for CASSQYDRVTEAFF.

The CDR3 DNA reads TGTGCCTGGGGAGGCAGGGGATCTAGGGAGCTGTTTTTT. It yields the protein CAWGGRGSRELFF. The V call is TRBV30, the J call TRBJ2-2, with TRBD1 as a possible D gene (6 bases). Between the trimmed V and J ends, which lost 5 bases and 9 bases, there was a span of 16 bases. Germline V gene data show CDR1 as GTSNPN and CDR2 as SVGIG (reference sequence). This CDR3 is 13 amino acids long.

This clone was detected once. The chain employs TRBV2 and TRBJ2-3; 13 bases map to TRBD2. This CDR3 comprises 18 residues. Germline V gene sequence: CDR1 SNHLY, CDR2 FYNNEI. J gave up 0 bases and V 6 bases, and 9 bases lay outside the gene matches. The CDR3 spells CASRRKPGLAGSTDTQYF. The DNA for the CDR3 is TGTGCCAGCAGGCGGAAGCCGGGACTAGCGGGGAGCACAGATACGCAGTATTTT.

This CDR3 reads CAWRRLAGETGELFF. In DNA form, the CDR3 reads TGTGCCTGGAGACGACTAGCGGGAGAAACCGGGGAGCTGTTTTTT. The rearrangement uses TRBV30 and TRBJ2-2; 12 positions agree with TRBD2. The V segment lost 3 bases and the J segment 5 bases; nucleotides outside the gene matches: 4. CDR3 length: 15 amino acids. Looked up from germline, CDR1 is GTSNPN and CDR2 is SVGIG (reference sequence).

The chain couples TRBV9 to TRBJ2-1; 7 bases agree with TRBD1. The V gene end was trimmed by 0 bases and the J gene end by 6 bases; junction bases not matched to a gene: 9. The CDR3 is 16 amino acids. The germline CDR1 and CDR2 sequences are SGDLS and YYNGEE. The CDR3 loop is CASSVDGGQKANEQFF. The DNA of the CDR3 is TGTGCCAGCAGCGTAGATGGGGGACAGAAGGCCAATGAGCAGTTCTTC.

This clone turned up a few times. The chain has TRBV7-2 and TRBJ1-1; D possibly corresponds to TRBD1 (6 bases). V lost 5 bases to trimming and J lost 3 bases, with 16 bases between them. The CDR3 loop spans 15 amino acids. CDR1 SGHTA and CDR2 FQGNSA come from the germline V gene. The CDR3 loop is CASSPRGGAYTEAFF. The CDR3 DNA is TGTGCCAGCAGCCCCCGAGGGGGGGCGTACACTGAAGCTTTCTTT. The full variable domain, rest sourced from reference TRBV7-2 and TRBJ1-1, is GAGVSQSPSNKVTEKGKDVELRCDPISGHTALYWYRQSLGQGLEFLIYFQGNSAPDKSGLPSDRFSAERTGGSVSTLTIQRTQQEDSAVYLCASSPRGGAYTEAFFGQGTRLTVV.

V usage is TRBV9 and J usage is TRBJ2-4; a weak D match, TRBD1 (5 bases). The CDR3 has 13 residues. Germline V gene lookup returns CDR1 SGDLS and CDR2 YYNGEE. Trimming pared 3 bases from V and 6 bases from J, leaving 10 bases between. CDR3 in DNA: TGTGCCAGCAGCGAGACAGCGATAAACATTCAGTACTTC. Residues: CASSETAINIQYF.

The chain is built from TRBV28 and TRBJ1-5, with unresolved D. Deletions cut 6 bases from V and 4 bases from J, with 7 bases between. The germline V gene has CDR1 MDHEN and CDR2 SYDVKM. This CDR3 has 12 amino acids. The CDR3 sequence is CASRAENQPQHF. The CDR3 bases are TGTGCCAGCAGGGCAGAAAATCAGCCCCAGCATTTT.

This chain joins TRBV7-2 and TRBJ2-1; 10 nucleotides line up with TRBD2. Germline V lookup: CDR1 SGHTA, CDR2 FQGNSA. This CDR3 comprises 16 residues. V lost 0 bases, J lost 3 bases, and 2 bases stayed unmatched. The CDR3: CASSLATSGNYNEQFF. DNA of the CDR3: TGTGCCAGCAGCTTAGCTACTAGCGGGAACTACAATGAGCAGTTCTTC.

The rearrangement uses TRBV7-3 and TRBJ2-2, with 9 bases identical to TRBD1. Losses at the gene ends were 5 bases for V and 0 bases for J; bases not matched to a gene: 7. CDR1 SGHTA and CDR2 FQGTGA come from the germline V gene. This CDR3 has 17 amino acids. CDR3 in amino acids: CASSPLGQGANTGELFF. The CDR3 coding sequence is TGTGCCAGCAGCCCATTGGGACAGGGAGCGAACACCGGGGAGCTGTTTTTT. The full variable domain, completed using reference TRBV7-3 and TRBJ2-2, is GAGVSQTPSNKVTEKGKYVELRCDPISGHTALYWYRQSLGQGPEFLIYFQGTGAADDSGLPNDRFFAVRPEGSVSTLKIQRTERGDSAVYLCASSPLGQGANTGELFFGEGSRLTVL.

V is TRBV4-2 and J is TRBJ2-1; 7 nucleotides agree with TRBD2. Germline CDR1 is LGHNA and CDR2 is YNFKEQ. J gave up 5 bases and V 4 bases, and 2 bases lay outside the gene matches. The CDR3 has 13 residues. The DNA for the CDR3 is TGTGCCAGCAGCCGGCTAGCGGACAATGAGCAGTTCTTC. This codes for CASSRLADNEQFF.

The gene calls are TRBV27 and TRBJ2-3; TRBD2 matches at 9 bases. CDR1 is MNHEY and CDR2 is SMNVEV in the germline V gene (reference sequence). The V gene end was trimmed by 2 bases and the J gene end by 6 bases; junction bases not matched to a gene: 12. CDR3 length equals 17 residues. CDR3 in amino acids: CASSLMAAASGKDTQYF. In DNA, the CDR3 is TGTGCCAGCAGTTTAATGGCCGCGGCTAGCGGGAAGGATACGCAGTATTTT.

Here the CDR3 reads CATSSGGDEQFF. The CDR3 nucleotides are TGTGCCACCAGTAGCGGGGGTGATGAGCAGTTCTTC. The rearrangement links TRBV24-1 to TRBJ2-1, with 8 bases aligning to TRBD2. Germline loops: CDR1 KGHDR, CDR2 SFDVKD. The CDR3 contains 12 residues. Trimming cost V 6 bases and J 8 bases; bases outside gene matches: 2.

This chain links TRBV28 with TRBJ2-1; 9 positions match TRBD1. CDR1 is MDHEN and CDR2 is SYDVKM in the germline V gene. This CDR3 contains 15 residues. The trim removed 3 bases at V and 6 bases at J, leaving 6 bases unmatched. CDR3 region: CASSFPRTGANEQFF. DNA for the CDR3: TGTGCCAGCAGTTTCCCCAGGACAGGGGCCAATGAGCAGTTCTTC.

The chain links TRBV7-2 to TRBJ2-1; weak D call: TRBD2 (6 bases). The CDR3 consists of 14 residues. Trimming pared 1 base from V and 8 bases from J, leaving 12 bases between. Germline V gives CDR1 SGHTA, CDR2 FQGNSA. CDR3 region: CASSLDGGFDEQFF. The CDR3 nucleotides read TGTGCCAGCAGCTTAGATGGGGGGTTCGATGAGCAGTTCTTC.

The J gene is TRBJ2-4, the V gene TRBV28, with 7 bases lining up with TRBD1. The CDR3 totals 19 residues. Germline values: CDR1 MDHEN, CDR2 SYDVKM. J lost 0 bases, V lost 3 bases, and 14 bases had no gene match. The CDR3 sequence is CASSFGEYRGGLAKNIQYF. The CDR3 DNA is TGTGCCAGCAGTTTTGGGGAATACAGGGGTGGGCTAGCCAAAAACATTCAGTACTTC.

Points on this clone: Compared with germline, one end of the junction differs, possibly owing to a read error. The chain joins TRBV12-5 to TRBJ1-1, with D unresolved. Germline CDR1 reads LGHNT; CDR2 reads FRNRAP. The CDR3 is made up of 11 amino acids. The chain's CDR3 is CASMDYTRADF. CDR3 nucleotides: TGTGCTAGTATGGACTACACCCGGGCTGACTTT.

The chain joins TRBV30 to TRBJ2-3; 7 nucleotides align to TRBD2. The germline gives CDR1 GTSNPN, CDR2 SVGIG (reference sequence). This CDR3 spans 14 amino acids. Trimming removed 3 bases from V and 9 bases from J; junction bases left unmatched: 12. CDR3 amino acids: CAWRDSGRPETQYF. CDR3 DNA sequence: TGTGCCTGGAGAGATAGCGGGCGACCCGAAACGCAGTATTTT.

V is TRBV24-1 and J is TRBJ2-5; tentative D call: TRBD1 (6 bases). Germline CDR1 is KGHDR and CDR2 is SFDVKD. V was trimmed by 7 bases and J by 5 bases, leaving 16 bases between them. This CDR3 comprises 14 residues. CDR3 amino acids: CATRPTGSGETQYF. CDR3 coding DNA: TGTGCCACCAGACCGACAGGATCAGGGGAGACCCAGTACTTC.

The rearrangement uses TRBV19 and TRBJ2-2; TRBD2 matches at 8 bases. The CDR3 has 14 amino acids. V was clipped by 10 bases and J by 6 bases; unmatched bases: 10. Germline CDR1 is LNHDA and CDR2 is SQIVND (reference sequence). The CDR3 DNA follows: TGTGCCACCCAAGTTCGGGGGGGGCCCGGGGAGCTGTTTTTT. Its translation: CATQVRGGPGELFF.